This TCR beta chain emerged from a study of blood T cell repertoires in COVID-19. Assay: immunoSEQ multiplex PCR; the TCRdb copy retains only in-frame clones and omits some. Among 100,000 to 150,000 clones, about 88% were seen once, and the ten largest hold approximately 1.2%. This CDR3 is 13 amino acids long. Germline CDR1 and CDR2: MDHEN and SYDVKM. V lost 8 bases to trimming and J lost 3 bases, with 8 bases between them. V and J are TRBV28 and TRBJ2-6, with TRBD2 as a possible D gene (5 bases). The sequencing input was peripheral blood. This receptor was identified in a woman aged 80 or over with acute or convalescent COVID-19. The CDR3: CASFRGGANVLTF. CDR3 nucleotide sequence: TGTGCCAGCTTTCGGGGTGGGGCCAACGTCCTGACTTTC.